Sequencing of this T cell receptor (beta chain) was carried out in a study of brain metastases from non-small cell lung cancer (dated by TCRdb to the late 2010s). Broadly, across the study: The immune microenvironment of paired resected primary tumors and brain metastases from non-small-cell lung cancer patients was profiled.

What the study reported, not specific to this receptor: T-cell clones appeared expanded in around two thirds of brain metastases relative to the matched primary tumors. Paired brain metastases and primary tumors largely shared TCR repertoires, although T-cell densities in the metastases were sparse. T-cell infiltration was lower in brain metastases than in primary tumors (P < 0.001).

The cohort comprised roughly 39 patients with surgically resected non-small-cell lung cancer who had both primary tumor and brain metastasis specimens. The tumor specimens consisted of archival formalin-fixed, paraffin-embedded tissues. The method behind the library was the immunoSEQ multiplex PCR assay. Alongside a 770-gene immune expression panel, the team sequenced the T-cell receptor beta chain repertoire. TCRdb retrieved this table from immuneACCESS and kept in-frame rearrangements only. Not all clones are present; in checked studies, unresolved V genes account for under half, and no reason is known for the remainder. The sample includes 14,000 to 15,000 clones, with about four fifths observed a single time. Roughly 7.5% of the sample is taken by the ten largest. The V end gives up 0 bases and the J end 5 bases, leaving 4 bases in the junction not matched to a gene. Inclusive of the bounding cysteine and phenylalanine, the CDR3 is 15 residues long. CDR3 DNA only is kept here, 45 bases in frame from base 1. The germline V gene (reference sequence) specifies SGHNT as CDR1 and YYREEE as CDR2.

For this clone: It lacks a known antigen. Base quality data are lacking; no much larger clone is found one base away.

The sample was primary lung tumor tissue. In the paper's terms, the cell subset or site label means: primary lung tumor paired with brain metastasis. This clonotype originated in a donor at least 40 years old with non-small cell lung cancer. Rearrangement joined TRBV5-4 to TRBJ1-1, and 10 junction bases match TRBD1. The sequence in DNA is TGTGCCAGCAGCTTGGAGACAGGGGGCTTGACTGAAGCTTTCTTT. Translation gives CASSLETGGLTEAFF. Reference TRBV5-4 and TRBJ1-1 genes cover what lies past the CDR3, so the full variable domain is ETGVTQSPTHLIKTRGQQVTLRCSSQSGHNTVSWYQQALGQGPQFIFQYYREEENGRGNFPPRFSGLQFPNYSSELNVNALELDDSALYLCASSLETGGLTEAFFGQGTRLTVV.